One T cell receptor beta chain is described in this entry. What it recognizes is unknown. This entry is derived from a study of OX40 agonist ivuxolimab in advanced cancers. General study findings and limits: Partial responders at 0.1-3.0 mg/kg had among the lowest clonal expansion. Among the nonresponders, some also had low normalized T-cell clonal expansion.

CDR1 and CDR2 (germline): SGHTA, FQGNSA. Between the trimmed V and J ends, which lost 2 bases and 2 bases, there was a span of 13 bases. CDR3 length: 16 residues. Libraries were prepared by immunoSEQ multiplex PCR; TCRdb keeps only in-frame clonotypes and omits some of them. This repertoire shows approximately 89,000 clones, around 90% found once; its top ten account for around 0.3%. This receptor was taken from an adult with an advanced solid tumor such as melanoma, head and neck, liver or kidney cancer. The chain links TRBV7-2 to TRBJ1-3; D is ambiguous. Sequenced here: CD4+ or CD8+ T cells sorted from blood, sampled in a trial of the OX40 agonist ivuxolimab. Written as DNA, the CDR3 is TGTGCCAGCAGCTTATCCCCCCAGGCAACTGGAAACACCATATATTTT. It yields the protein CASSLSPQATGNTIYF.